The 26 T cell receptor beta chains below all came from one sample that was sequenced in a study of shared clonotypes between healthy human individuals. Clones were read by immunoSEQ multiplex PCR, and TCRdb kept only the in-frame ones, dropping some. This table has roughly 2.4 million clones, approximately 94% appearing once. The sample taken for sequencing was naive CD4+ T cells sorted from blood. The subset: CD45RA+ positively selected. These receptors originate from a young man in good health.

The chain combines TRBV5-6 with TRBJ1-1, with 10 bases lining up with TRBD1. In germline, CDR1 is SGHDT, CDR2 YYEEEE. There are 16 residues in the CDR3. Trimming cost V 3 bases and J 6 bases; bases outside gene matches: 11. The CDR3 nucleotides are TGTGCCAGCAGCTCCTCCTCCCGACAGGGGGCGGCTGAAGCTTTCTTT. Its protein is CASSSSSRQGAAEAFF.

This clone was detected only a few times. The sample has other DNA sequences that encode this CDR3 too. This chain joins TRBV5-1 and TRBJ1-2; D gene uncertain. There are 13 residues in the CDR3. V was pared by 1 base and J by 0 bases, with 4 bases between. In germline, CDR1 is SGHRS, CDR2 YFSETQ. The CDR3 here is CASSLTANYGYTF. CDR3 DNA: TGCGCCAGCAGCTTGACGGCTAACTATGGCTACACCTTC.

V is TRBV4-1 and J is TRBJ2-7; TRBD2 matches at 14 bases. The ends lost 3 bases at V and 7 bases at J; junction bases unmatched: 17. CDR1 and CDR2 (germline): MGHRA, YSYEKL. The CDR3 has 19 residues. For the CDR3, the DNA is TGCGCCAGCAGCCACGTGCGGGCGACTAGCGGGGGGGCGGCCGTGGAGCAGTACTTC. Protein: CASSHVRATSGGAAVEQYF.

The J gene is TRBJ1-1, the V gene TRBV11-2; D call uncertain. The CDR3 spans 12 residues. V gave up 3 bases and J gave up 9 bases, with 11 bases separating them. Germline loops: CDR1 SGHAT, CDR2 FQNNGV. CDR3 sequence (DNA): TGTGCCAGCAGCTTGGGTTTGGGTAAAGCTTTCTTT. Protein sequence: CASSLGLGKAFF. Drawing the rest from reference TRBV11-2 and TRBJ1-1, the complete variable domain is EAGVAQSPRYKIIEKRQSVAFWCNPISGHATLYWYQQILGQGPKLLIQFQNNGVVDDSQLPKDRFSAERLKGVDSTLKIQPAKLEDSAVYLCASSLGLGKAFFGQGTRLTVV.

The V call is TRBV7-9, the J call TRBJ2-1, with 9 bases aligning to TRBD2. The CDR3 runs 16 residues. CDR1 and CDR2 from the germline V gene are SEHNR and FQNEAQ (reference sequence). The V gene end was trimmed by 3 bases and the J gene end by 2 bases; junction bases not matched to a gene: 5. The CDR3 is CASSFSSGVAYNEQFF. The CDR3, as DNA: TGTGCCAGCAGCTTCTCTAGCGGGGTCGCCTACAATGAGCAGTTCTTC.

V usage is TRBV9 and J usage is TRBJ1-2; D not resolved. The germline V gene has CDR1 SGDLS and CDR2 YYNGEE. Trimming cost V 0 bases and J 4 bases, with 13 bases left between them. CDR3 length: 15 amino acids. CDR3 in amino acids: CASSVEGRTGYGYTF. The CDR3, as DNA: TGTGCCAGCAGCGTAGAAGGGAGGACGGGCTATGGCTACACCTTC. The complete variable domain, with remaining parts taken from reference TRBV9 and TRBJ1-2, reads DSGVTQTPKHLITATGQRVTLRCSPRSGDLSVYWYQQSLDQGLQFLIQYYNGEERAKGNILERFSAQQFPDLHSELNLSSLELGDSALYFCASSVEGRTGYGYTFGSGTRLTVV.

The gene calls are TRBV30 and TRBJ1-2, with 9 bases aligning to TRBD1. The trim removed 4 bases at V and 3 bases at J, leaving 3 bases unmatched. The CDR3 covers 13 residues. Germline assignment: CDR1 GTSNPN and CDR2 SVGIG (reference sequence). The CDR3 sequence is CAWTGTGHYGYTF. The CDR3, as DNA: TGTGCCTGGACGGGGACAGGGCACTATGGCTACACCTTC. Looking up the rest from reference TRBV30 and TRBJ1-2 gives the full variable domain: SQTIHQWPATLVQPVGSPLSLECTVEGTSNPNLYWYRQAAGRGLQLLFYSVGIGQISSEVPQNLSASRPQDRQFILSSKKLLLSDSGFYLCAWTGTGHYGYTFGSGTRLTVV.

The chain uses TRBV2 and TRBJ2-7; 8 nucleotides match TRBD1. The CDR3 extends over 16 amino acids. Germline-derived CDR1 and CDR2 are SNHLY and FYNNEI. V gave up 7 bases and J gave up 0 bases; unmatched junction bases: 11. CDR3 nucleotides: TGTGCCAGCATCTACCACCCGGGACAGGACTCCTACGAGCAGTACTTC. It is translated as CASIYHPGQDSYEQYF. Based on the CDR3 plus reference TRBV2 and TRBJ2-7, the full variable domain is EPEVTQTPSHQVTQMGQEVILRCVPISNHLYFYWYRQILGQKVEFLVSFYNNEISEKSEIFDDQFSVERPDGSNFTLKIRSTKLEDSAMYFCASIYHPGQDSYEQYFGPGTRLTVT.

The table lists this clone with a count of one. This sequence joins TRBV2 and TRBJ1-2, with D possibly TRBD1 on 6 matching bases. V lost 6 bases, J lost 3 bases, and 11 bases lay in between. The CDR3 length is 13 residues. Germline V lookup: CDR1 SNHLY, CDR2 FYNNEI. CDR3 nucleotides: TGTGCCAGCAGCTACAGGGAGGACTATGGCTACACCTTC. Its protein is CASSYREDYGYTF.

The chain has TRBV21-1 and TRBJ1-1; the table's D call, TRBD1, was not checked against the DNA. TRBV21-1 has pseudogene status. There are 15 residues in the CDR3. The CDR3 here is CASSKVETGERGAFF. CDR3 nucleotides: TGTGCCAGCAGCAAAGTGGAAACAGGGGAACGGGGAGCTTTCTTT.

This chain joins TRBV5-1 and TRBJ1-6; D unclear. V lost 4 bases to trimming and J lost 4 bases, with 12 bases between them. The CDR3 runs to 15 residues. The V gene's germline CDR1 is SGHRS and CDR2 YFSETQ. The DNA for the CDR3 is TGCGCCAGCAGCCCGGGTGACGGGTATAATTCACCCCTCCACTTT. Its protein product is CASSPGDGYNSPLHF.

This chain connects TRBV5-6 to TRBJ1-2; D is unclear. The V gene lost 3 bases and the J gene lost 3 bases, with 6 bases spanning the gap. Germline-derived CDR1 and CDR2 are SGHDT and YYEEEE. The CDR3 length is 12 residues. CDR3 protein: CASSSIDYGYTF. CDR3 coding DNA: TGTGCCAGCAGCTCGATTGACTATGGCTACACCTTC.

About this clone itself: Within the sample, other DNA sequences also encode this same CDR3. The chain employs TRBV10-3 and TRBJ2-4; D is undetermined. Trimming removed 3 bases from V and 0 bases from J, with 6 bases in between. The germline gives CDR1 ENHRY, CDR2 SYGVKD. The CDR3 runs 14 residues. DNA for the CDR3: TGTGCCATCAGTGAAAGTCTAGCCAAAAACATTCAGTACTTC. Its translation: CAISESLAKNIQYF.

The gene calls are TRBV27 and TRBJ2-7; D unresolved. Germline V gene data show CDR1 as MNHEY and CDR2 as SMNVEV (reference sequence). The V gene lost 11 bases and the J gene lost 0 bases, with 8 bases spanning the gap. The CDR3 is 11 amino acids. The CDR3 is CAGLSSYEQYF. CDR3 sequence (DNA): TGTGCCGGGCTTAGCTCCTACGAGCAGTACTTC.

The chain has TRBV30 and TRBJ1-4; tentatively, D is TRBD1 (5 bases). CDR1 is GTSNPN and CDR2 is SVGIG in the germline V gene (reference sequence). V was shortened by 5 bases and J by 8 bases, with 15 bases between the two germline ends. This CDR3 comprises 13 residues. The CDR3 coding sequence is TGTGCCTGGTCACAGGCCCCGGGGGAAAAACTGTTTTTT. This sequence encodes CAWSQAPGEKLFF.

The chain has TRBV5-1 and TRBJ2-1, with 9 bases that match TRBD2. The length of the CDR3 is 19 residues. The J segment lost 4 bases and the V segment lost 5 bases, leaving 19 bases of the junction unmatched. CDR1 SGHRS and CDR2 YFSETQ come from the germline V gene. For the CDR3, the DNA is TGCGCCAGCAGGAAGGGCGACAGGGAAGGACTAGCGCCTTACAATGAGCAGTTCTTC. This sequence encodes CASRKGDREGLAPYNEQFF. The full variable domain, in which reference TRBV5-1 and TRBJ2-1 provide the parts outside the CDR3, is KAGVTQTPRYLIKTRGQQVTLSCSPISGHRSVSWYQQTPGQGLQFLFEYFSETQRNKGNFPGRFSGRQFSNSRSEMNVSTLELGDSALYLCASRKGDREGLAPYNEQFFGPGTRLTVL.

The CDR3 spells CASRSEQYPFEQYF. CDR3 in DNA: TGTGCTAGTCGTTCAGAGCAATACCCTTTTGAGCAGTACTTC. The V call is TRBV12-5, the J call TRBJ2-7; D unclear. Germline lookup yields CDR1 LGHNT and CDR2 FRNRAP. The CDR3 spans 14 residues. Trimming removed 8 bases at V and 7 bases at J, with 21 bases between. The whole variable domain, filled in from reference TRBV12-5 and TRBJ2-7, reads DARVTQTPRHKVTEMGQEVTMRCQPILGHNTVFWYRQTMMQGLELLAYFRNRAPLDDSGMPKDRFSAEMPDATLATLKIQPSEPRDSAVYFCASRSEQYPFEQYFGPGTRLTVT.

The rearrangement joins TRBV25-1 to TRBJ2-7, with D perhaps assigned TRBD1 or TRBD2 (5 bases each). V was cut by 1 base and J by 11 bases, with 9 bases left in between. The CDR3 sequence is 11 residues long. The germline gives CDR1 MGHDK, CDR2 SYGVNS. The CDR3 region has the DNA TGTGCCAGCAGTGAATTGGGACGTGAGTACTTC. It codes for CASSELGREYF.

This clone was seen a single time. This sequence joins TRBV28 and TRBJ1-4, with D unresolved. The V end lost 2 bases, the J end lost 4 bases, and 14 bases lay between the germline ends. Germline loops: CDR1 MDHEN, CDR2 SYDVKM. The CDR3 extends over 16 amino acids. CDR3 bases: TGTGCCAGCAGTTTAGGTGCGGGGTCCATTAATGAAAAACTGTTTTTT. Its translation is CASSLGAGSINEKLFF. Drawing the rest from reference TRBV28 and TRBJ1-4, the complete variable domain is DVKVTQSSRYLVKRTGEKVFLECVQDMDHENMFWYRQDPGLGLRLIYFSYDVKMKEKGDIPEGYSVSREKKERFSLILESASTNQTSMYLCASSLGAGSINEKLFFGSGTQLSVL.

The gene calls are TRBV7-2 and TRBJ2-2, with TRBD2 identical over 12 bases. Germline V CDR1 and CDR2: SGHTA, FQGNSA. The V gene end was trimmed by 5 bases and the J gene end by 0 bases; junction bases not matched to a gene: 1. This CDR3 is built from 16 residues. The CDR3 region is CASSRTSGTNTGELFF. The CDR3 region has the DNA TGTGCCAGCAGCAGGACTAGCGGGACGAACACCGGGGAGCTGTTTTTT.

The chain carries TRBV18 and TRBJ2-7; D call uncertain. Trimming left V 2 bases short and J 3 bases short, with 8 bases between. The CDR3 has 13 amino acids. Germline V lookup: CDR1 KGHSH, CDR2 LQKENI. This CDR3 is CASSPSSGYEQYF. As DNA, the CDR3 is TGTGCCAGCTCACCATCATCGGGCTACGAGCAGTACTTC.

The V and J genes are TRBV18 and TRBJ1-3; D remains ambiguous. CDR1 and CDR2 from the germline V gene are KGHSH and LQKENI. This CDR3 is 15 amino acids long. V shed 6 bases and J shed 2 bases, with 14 bases lying between them. CDR3 nucleotides: TGTGCCAGCTCTCCCGGACGACTCCCTGGAAACACCATATATTTT. Encoded protein: CASSPGRLPGNTIYF. Full variable domain (remainder filled in from reference TRBV18 and TRBJ1-3): NAGVMQNPRHLVRRRGQEARLRCSPMKGHSHVYWYRQLPEEGLKFMVYLQKENIIDESGMPKERFSAEFPKEGPSILRIQQVVRGDSAAYFCASSPGRLPGNTIYFGEGSWLTVV.

CDR3 coding DNA: TGCGCCAGCAGCCGCACCCTGGGAAAGGGTCGGGGCACTGAAGCTTTCTTT. Protein sequence: CASSRTLGKGRGTEAFF. This chain uses TRBV4-3 with TRBJ1-1; D is unclear. The CDR3 has 17 residues. Germline lookup yields CDR1 LGHNA and CDR2 YSLEER. Trimming removed 4 bases from V and 4 bases from J, with 22 bases in between.

The rearrangement joins TRBV11-3 to TRBJ2-1; D is perhaps TRBD1 (6 bases). Germline V gives CDR1 SGHNT, CDR2 YENEEA. Trimming left V 2 bases short and J 1 base short, with 9 bases between. This CDR3 has 15 residues. DNA for the CDR3: TGTGCCAGCAGCTTACGGACAGAGTCCTACAATGAGCAGTTCTTC. This gives the protein CASSLRTESYNEQFF. The full variable domain, in which reference TRBV11-3 and TRBJ2-1 provide the parts outside the CDR3, is EAGVVQSPRYKIIEKKQPVAFWCNPISGHNTLYWYLQNLGQGPELLIRYENEEAVDDSQLPKDRFSAERLKGVDSTLKIQPAELGDSAVYLCASSLRTESYNEQFFGPGTRLTVL.

The chain has TRBV4-1 and TRBJ2-1; weak D call: TRBD1 (6 bases). The CDR3 is made up of 17 amino acids. From germline, CDR1 is MGHRA and CDR2 YSYEKL. V lost 2 bases and J lost 1, with 15 bases in between. The CDR3 here is CASSQPPWGRSYNEQFF. Written as DNA, the CDR3 is TGCGCCAGCAGCCAACCCCCGTGGGGGCGGTCCTACAATGAGCAGTTCTTC.

V gene TRBV5-4 combines with J gene TRBJ2-5, with D maybe TRBD2 (5 bases). The CDR3 is made up of 14 amino acids. With 4 bases removed from V and 5 bases from J, the gap between germline ends came to 15 bases. Germline loops: CDR1 SGHNT, CDR2 YYREEE (reference sequence). The CDR3 DNA is TGTGCCAGCAGCCCCGGACTGGCCCTGGAGACCCAGTACTTC. This translates into CASSPGLALETQYF.